This T cell receptor beta chain was identified during a study of molecular identifiers for immune sequencing clone quantification. Remarks on this clonotype: What it binds is unknown. Being one base from a much bigger clone, this may be a read error.

TCRdb re-called the PCR reads with MiXCR, one entry per CDR3 protein. The profile shows over 600,000 distinct CDR3 sequences, around 20% of them singletons. General study points: Barcode collisions between identical TCR molecules could shrink estimates of highly expanded clone sizes.

V lost 0 bases, J lost 8 bases, and 4 bases stayed unmatched. Germline V gene lookup returns CDR1 GTSNPN and CDR2 SVGIG (reference sequence). This CDR3 contains 14 residues. Libraries from naive CD8 cells were generated from approximately 22,000 to 940,000 sorted cells (with 10%, 30% or 50% RNA). The sequenced sample was naive CD8+ T cells from blood, with Jurkat cell RNA spiked in. Described subset: FACS-sorted CD8+CD4-CCR7+CD45RA+ naive T cells. The genes are TRBV30 and TRBJ2-1; 10 bases fit TRBD1. The clonotype was recovered from a human donor in good health. Some libraries in this study had Jurkat cell RNA spiked in. CDR3 nucleotide sequence: TGTGCCTGGAGTGTCGGGACAGGGGACTATGAGCAGTTCTTC. As protein: CAWSVGTGDYEQFF.